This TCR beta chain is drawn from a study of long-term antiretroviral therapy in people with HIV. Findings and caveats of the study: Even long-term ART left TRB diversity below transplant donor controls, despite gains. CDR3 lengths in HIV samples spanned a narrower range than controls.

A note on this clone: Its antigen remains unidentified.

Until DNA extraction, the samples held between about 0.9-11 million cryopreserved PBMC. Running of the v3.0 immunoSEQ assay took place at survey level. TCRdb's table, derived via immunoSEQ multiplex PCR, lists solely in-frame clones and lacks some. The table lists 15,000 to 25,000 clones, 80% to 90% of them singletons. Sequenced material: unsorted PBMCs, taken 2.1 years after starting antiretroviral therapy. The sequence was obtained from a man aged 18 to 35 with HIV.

CDR3 in DNA: TGTGCCAGTGCCAAGTACAGGGGCAACGAGCAGTACTTC. It yields the protein CASAKYRGNEQYF. V is TRBV19 and J is TRBJ2-7; 7 bases line up with TRBD1. The junction had 9 bases not matched to a gene; V was cut back by 8 bases and J by 5 bases. The CDR3 is made up of 13 amino acids. Germline assignment: CDR1 LNHDA and CDR2 SQIVND (reference sequence).